These 3 T cell receptor beta chains were all obtained from the same sample, sequenced in a study of blood T cells in healthy people across ages (dated by TCRdb to the mid-2010s). Libraries were prepared through 5' RACE. The instrument was an Illumina HiSeq 2500. A second PCR of about 6 to 12 cycles was run with a J-beta primer mix and a sample-barcoded 5' primer. TCRdb applied fastp at Q25 and MiXCR to the public reads, then kept only in-frame beta chains. Entries are consolidated by CDR3 protein sequence, retaining the most common genes and DNA. Counted in this sample were roughly 1.5 million distinct CDR3 sequences; 35% to 45% of them appeared once. The leading ten clones occupy less than 5% of the sample. The sample was blood. These receptors were obtained from a woman aged 18-29 years in good health.

The chain couples TRBV12-3 or TRBV12-4 to TRBJ2-5; D might be TRBD2 (5 bases). CDR3 length: 12 residues. Trimming removed 3 bases from V and 11 bases from J, with 13 bases in between. The CDR3 loop is CASSFSLAVQYF. The CDR3 DNA sequence: TGTGCCAGCAGTTTTTCCCTAGCAGTGCAGTACTTC.

The chain combines TRBV4-3 with TRBJ2-5; D possibly corresponds to TRBD2 (6 bases). Trimming stripped 4 bases from V and 11 bases from J, with 23 bases between. The CDR3 loop spans 15 amino acids. Looked up from germline, CDR1 is LGHNA and CDR2 is YSLEER. CDR3 residues: CASSPLRETYNEQYF. The CDR3 bases are TGCGCCAGCAGCCCCCTACGGGAGACCTACAATGAGCAGTACTTC.

The chain joins TRBV12-3 or TRBV12-4 to TRBJ2-5; D gene uncertain. The V end lost 3 bases, the J end lost 5 bases, and 13 bases lay between the germline ends. This CDR3 contains 14 residues. The CDR3 sequence: CASSFLPGGETQYF. The CDR3 DNA reads as TGTGCCAGCAGTTTCCTACCGGGTGGCGAGACCCAGTACTTC.